One T cell receptor beta chain is described in this entry. The source of the sample is a study of T-cell memory formation after mild COVID-19. A single record per CDR3 protein comes from TCRdb applying MiXCR to the 5' RACE reads. The sample consists of some 450,000 distinct CDR3 sequences, 18% of them appearing once. CDR3 length equals 14 residues. V dropped 4 bases and J dropped 1 base, with 11 bases sitting between them. Germline CDR1 reads SGHRS; CDR2 reads YFSETQ. The sample was PBMCs or a T cell subset sorted from them (not recorded which). This TCR was recovered from a man aged 18 to 30 who had mild COVID-19 (a few samples of this study predate the infection). Cell type and time point are not known. The gene calls are TRBV5-1 and TRBJ1-1, with a weak D call TRBD1 (5 bases). The CDR3 nucleotides are TGCGCCAGCAGCGGGGGAATCACGAACACTGAAGCTTTCTTT. This encodes CASSGGITNTEAFF.